This TCR beta chain was retrieved from a study of CD8+CD57+ T cells in acquired aplastic anemia. Trimming took 3 bases from V and 3 from J, leaving 12 bases between them. The CDR3 has 14 residues. Germline CDR1 is WSHSY and CDR2 is SAAADI. Investigators profiled TCR beta VDJ and CDR3 from genomic DNA template. In TCRdb, the reads were re-called with MiXCR into one record per CDR3 protein. The sample lists 150,000 to 200,000 distinct CDR3 sequences, roughly 63% occurring once. This clonotype showed up just once. The source material was sorted CD4+, CD8+, or CD8+CD57+ T cells (not recorded which) from PBMCs. This receptor was taken from a human donor in good health. The genes are TRBV10-2 and TRBJ2-7, with D unclear. Here the CDR3 reads CASSDSNLGYEQYF. The CDR3 DNA sequence: TGCGCCAGCAGTGATTCTAATCTAGGCTACGAGCAGTACTTC.